This T cell receptor beta chain was recovered during a study of CD8 T cells in Susac syndrome. Study-wide findings and caveats: The TCR sequencing and HLA analysis in the study involved a relatively small number of individuals, as the study acknowledged.

After extraction with the RNeasy kit, roughly 0.45 to 1 ug of the RNA was reverse transcribed using random hexamers. TCRdb analysed the immunoSEQ multiplex PCR reads with MiXCR anew, one entry per CDR3 protein. The table shows more than 150,000 distinct CDR3 sequences, with roughly 95% occurring only once. Notes on this clonotype: What it binds is unknown.

CD8+ and CD4+ T cells from blood underwent TCR beta sequencing, which was carried out in a high-throughput format. Treatment-naive patients with stable or active relapsing-remitting disease were the multiple sclerosis controls. Germline CDR1 and CDR2: SGHDT and YYEEEE. This CDR3 has 15 residues. V gave up 0 bases and J gave up 4 bases, with 14 bases separating them. Sequenced: CD8+ T cells from PBMCs. The chain combines TRBV5-6 with TRBJ2-7; TRBD1 is a possible D gene (6 bases). This receptor was taken from a human donor with multiple sclerosis. CDR3 sequence (DNA): TGTGCCAGCAGCTTGGGGATGACAGGAGCATACGAGCAGTACTTC. Its translation: CASSLGMTGAYEQYF. Supplemented by reference TRBV5-6 and TRBJ2-7, the full variable domain reads DAGVTQSPTHLIKTRGQQVTLRCSPKSGHDTVSWYQQALGQGPQFIFQYYEEEERQRGNFPDRFSGHQFPNYSSELNVNALLLGDSALYLCASSLGMTGAYEQYFGPGTRLTVT.